One and the same sample provided the 5 T cell receptor beta chains below, sequenced in a study of blood T cell repertoires in COVID-19. The table came from immunoSEQ multiplex PCR; TCRdb's copy has only in-frame clones and leaves some out. Among tens of thousands of clones listed, 75% to 80% were seen once. Specimen: peripheral blood. The receptors shown here come from a human donor in a cohort sampled during active COVID-19.

This clone was seen once. This chain uses TRBV3-1 (or the pseudogene TRBV3-2) with TRBJ2-3; 7 bases fit TRBD1. CDR1 and CDR2 (germline): LGHDT, YNNKEL (reference sequence). J gave up 6 bases and V 0 bases, and 3 bases lay outside the gene matches. The CDR3 totals 14 residues. The CDR3 DNA reads TGTGCCAGCAGCCAAGATTTGGACAGGGATACGCAGTATTTT. Amino acids: CASSQDLDRDTQYF.

This chain joins TRBV27 and TRBJ2-7; D gene uncertain. CDR1 and CDR2 from the germline V gene are MNHEY and SMNVEV (reference sequence). V dropped 6 bases and J dropped 2 bases, with 11 bases sitting between them. This CDR3 is built from 13 residues. As DNA, the CDR3 is TGTGCCAGCAGCTCCCAGGTACCCTACGAGCAGTACTTC. Its translation is CASSSQVPYEQYF.

This clone was detected only a few times. V is TRBV4-2 and J is TRBJ2-3, with D unclear. The CDR3 sequence is 15 residues long. V was cut by 3 bases and J by 0 bases, with 10 bases left in between. Germline CDR1 is LGHNA and CDR2 is YNFKEQ. The CDR3 region is CASSHQATSTDTQYF. The CDR3 DNA follows: TGTGCCAGCAGCCACCAGGCCACTAGCACAGATACGCAGTATTTT.

The chain couples TRBV6-5 to TRBJ1-4, with unresolved D. Germline CDR1 and CDR2: MNHEY and SVGAGI. The CDR3 has 15 residues. V lost 5 bases and J 6 bases, leaving 16 bases between the germline ends. CDR3 nucleotides: TGTGCCAGCAGTCGCCGTGGAGGGTATGATGAAAAACTGTTTTTT. Amino acid sequence: CASSRRGGYDEKLFF.

The V call is TRBV3-1 (or the pseudogene TRBV3-2), the J call TRBJ2-5, with 10 positions matching TRBD2. The V and J ends lost 2 bases and 4 bases, in that order; junction bases with no gene match: 4. There are 15 residues in the CDR3. Germline V gives CDR1 LGHDT, CDR2 YNNKEL (reference sequence). The CDR3 DNA follows: TGTGCCAGCAGCCAAAGCGGGAGGGCCCCAGAGACCCAGTACTTC. Protein: CASSQSGRAPETQYF.